This section outlines one T cell receptor beta chain sequence together with its context. This clonotype has a count of ten or more. Which antigen it targets is not known. No base quality values were provided; no much bigger clone lies one nucleotide off. Sequencing relied on an Illumina HiSeq 2500. TCR beta libraries were prepared by quantitative 5'-RACE with molecular barcodes. The source study handled its data this way. To identify disease-linked TCR variants, a new computational method was used, one built on a probabilistic model of VDJ rearrangement. The public sequencing data were trimmed at Q25 with fastp and processed into clonotypes with MiXCR by TCRdb, which kept only in-frame beta chains. Each record represents a unique CDR3 protein, reported with the most common genes and DNA among its rows. TCRdb, rather than the study authors, made the V and J calls. This sample comprises 200,000 to 300,000 distinct CDR3 sequences, around 8% of them detected only once. 4.8% of the sample is in the top ten clones.

The sample comes from a study of CD8 T cells in ankylosing spondylitis (dated by TCRdb to about 2017). For the study in its entirety: T cell receptor beta repertoires were profiled in healthy donors and ankylosing spondylitis patients so that disease-linked TCR variants could be found. The full study cohort was made up of 25 to 30 ankylosing spondylitis patients and 95 to 130 healthy donors. Peripheral blood samples were taken, and synovial fluid was additionally collected from ankylosing spondylitis patients.

The paper's findings and limits, for the study overall: According to the report, matched synovial fluid samples from ankylosing spondylitis patients were significantly enriched for the disease-linked clones. The disease-linked clones had a CD8+ phenotype and were found at relatively low frequencies in peripheral blood. A TCR beta motif made up of several highly homologous amino acid variants appeared to be characteristic of blood from ankylosing spondylitis patients. Some of the motif variants had been reported before in the synovial fluid and blood of reactive arthritis patients, a finding that suggests common disease-initiation mechanisms.

The sample consisted of blood, either unsorted or a sorted T cell fraction (not recorded which). The TCR sequence derives from a female donor with ankylosing spondylitis or in good health (not recorded which).

The CDR3 corresponds to CAISEPQGKTGNTIYF. The DNA is as follows: TGTGCCATCAGTGAGCCACAGGGGAAGACTGGAAACACCATATATTTT. The rearrangement joined TRBV10-3 to TRBJ1-3; 7 bases in the junction line up with TRBD1. The CDR3 spans 16 residues, from the cysteine through the phenylalanine. CDR3 DNA is the only sequence kept; it has 48 bases, read in frame from the first base. As encoded in the germline V gene, CDR1 is ENHRY while CDR2 is SYGVKD. Compared with germline, V lacks 2 bases and J lacks 2 bases; bases without a gene match: 6.